Described below is a single TCR beta chain sequence and its context. What it binds is not known. The table came from immunoSEQ multiplex PCR; TCRdb's copy has only in-frame clones and leaves some out. The sample comprises under 35,000 clones, 65% to 70% of which are singletons, and approximately 1.6% rests with the top ten. This record comes from a study of STAT5B mutations in CD4+ large granular lymphocyte leukemia. Controls came from buffy coats of healthy blood donors. V dropped 5 bases and J dropped 1 base, with 9 bases sitting between them. The CDR3 extends over 13 amino acids. The V gene's germline CDR1 is SGHNT and CDR2 YYREEE (reference sequence). Regarding the study as a whole: Without putative leukemic clones, patient CD4-sorted repertoires remained more clonal than healthy CD4+ repertoires. Without HLA matching, higher CD4+ than CD8+ T-LGLL clonality could reflect small sample size. TRBV06-family usage was enriched in top patient clones (8/27) versus controls (2/35).

Sequenced: CD4+ T cells from blood buffy coats. The source of this sequence is a human donor in good health. The chain has TRBV5-4 and TRBJ1-2, with D possibly being TRBD1 (6 bases). This chain's CDR3 is CASRDSNNYGYTF. The CDR3 bases are TGTGCCAGCAGGGACAGTAATAACTATGGCTACACCTTC.